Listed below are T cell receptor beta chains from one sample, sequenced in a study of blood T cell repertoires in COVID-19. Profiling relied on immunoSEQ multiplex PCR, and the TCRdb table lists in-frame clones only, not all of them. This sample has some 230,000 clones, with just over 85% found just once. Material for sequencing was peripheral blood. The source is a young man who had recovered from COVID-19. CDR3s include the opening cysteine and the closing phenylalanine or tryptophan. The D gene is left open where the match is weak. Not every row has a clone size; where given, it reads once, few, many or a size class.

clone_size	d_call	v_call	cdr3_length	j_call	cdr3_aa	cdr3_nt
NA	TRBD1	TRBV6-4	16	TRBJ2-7	CASSDIAGAGGPVQYF	TGTGCCAGCAGTGATATCGCCGGAGCAGGGGGCCCTGTGCAGTACTTC
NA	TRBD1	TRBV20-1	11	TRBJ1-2	CSARDSYGYTF	TGCAGTGCCCGGGACAGCTATGGCTACACCTTC
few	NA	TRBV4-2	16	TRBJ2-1	CASSQVSWTIYNEQFF	TGTGCCAGCAGCCAAGTTTCTTGGACTATTTACAATGAGCAGTTCTTC
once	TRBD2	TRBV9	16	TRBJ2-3	CASSVSLAGSTDTQYF	TGTGCCAGCAGCGTATCGCTAGCGGGTAGCACAGATACGCAGTATTTT
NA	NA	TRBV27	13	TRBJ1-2	CASGQYLNYGYTF	TGTGCCAGCGGACAGTACCTTAACTATGGCTACACCTTC
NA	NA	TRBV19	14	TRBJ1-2	CASSPTGVGYGYTF	TGTGCCAGTAGTCCCACCGGGGTGGGGTATGGCTACACCTTC
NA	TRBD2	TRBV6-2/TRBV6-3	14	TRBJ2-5	CASSFQRGLETQYF	TGTGCCAGCAGTTTCCAGCGGGGGTTGGAGACCCAGTACTTC
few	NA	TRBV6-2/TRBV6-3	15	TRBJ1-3	CASSVRADPGNTIYF	TGTGCCAGCAGTGTACGCGCTGATCCTGGAAACACCATATATTTT
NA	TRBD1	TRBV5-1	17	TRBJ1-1	CASSLATGTDLNTEAFF	TGCGCCAGCAGCCTGGCCACCGGGACAGATCTGAACACTGAAGCTTTCTTT
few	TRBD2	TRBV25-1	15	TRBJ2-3	CASSEERGGTDTQYF	TGTGCCAGCAGTGAAGAGCGGGGGGGAACAGATACGCAGTATTTT
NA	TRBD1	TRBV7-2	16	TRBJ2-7	CASSLVGQGASYEQYF	TGTGCCAGCAGCTTAGTTGGACAGGGGGCCTCCTACGAGCAGTACTTC
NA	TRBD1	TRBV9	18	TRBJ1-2	CASSVARTGGELVYGYTF	TGTGCCAGCAGCGTAGCCCGGACAGGGGGCGAGCTGGTCTATGGCTACACCTTC
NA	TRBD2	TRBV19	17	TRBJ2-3	CASSISELAGGTDTQYF	TGTGCCAGTAGTATTTCCGAACTAGCGGGGGGCACAGATACGCAGTATTTT
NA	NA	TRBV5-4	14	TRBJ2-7	CASSSSLGSNEQYF	TGTGCCAGCAGCTCTTCCCTGGGGAGCAACGAGCAGTACTTC
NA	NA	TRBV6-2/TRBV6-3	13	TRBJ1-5	CASSYSEDQPQHF	TGTGCCAGCAGTTACTCGGAGGATCAGCCCCAGCATTTT
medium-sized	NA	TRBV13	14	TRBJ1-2	CASSLAGLNYGYTF	TGTGCCAGCAGCTTAGCTGGGCTTAACTATGGCTACACCTTC
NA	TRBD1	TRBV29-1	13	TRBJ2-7	CSVREQGAGEQYF	TGCAGCGTGAGAGAACAGGGGGCTGGTGAGCAGTACTTC
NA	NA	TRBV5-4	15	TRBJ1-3	CASSLDSGSGNTIYF	TGTGCCAGCAGCTTGGATTCAGGCTCTGGAAACACCATATATTTT
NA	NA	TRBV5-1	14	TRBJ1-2	CASRAFTGNYGYTF	TGCGCCAGCAGGGCCTTTACAGGAAACTATGGCTACACCTTC
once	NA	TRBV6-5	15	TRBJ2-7	CASSYSPGHSYEQYF	TGTGCCAGCAGTTACTCTCCAGGTCACTCCTACGAGCAGTACTTC
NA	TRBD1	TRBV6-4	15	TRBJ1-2	CASSDSRTGLDGYTF	TGTGCCAGCAGTGATTCGAGGACAGGGCTGGATGGCTACACCTTC
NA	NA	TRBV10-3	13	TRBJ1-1	CAISVDRDTEAFF	TGTGCCATCAGTGTGGACAGAGACACTGAAGCTTTCTTT
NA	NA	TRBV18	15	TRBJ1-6	CASSRGDSYNSPLHF	TGTGCCAGCTCACGTGGAGACTCCTATAATTCACCCCTCCACTTT
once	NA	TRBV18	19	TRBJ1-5	CASSPIPGQGRGSNQPQHF	TGTGCCAGCTCACCTATACCGGGACAAGGACGGGGAAGCAATCAGCCCCAGCATTTT
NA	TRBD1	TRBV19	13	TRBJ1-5	CASSGTGEQPQHF	TGTGCCAGTAGCGGGACAGGGGAACAGCCCCAGCATTTT
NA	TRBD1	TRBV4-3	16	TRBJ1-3	CASSQVLGGQAPRIYF	TGCGCCAGCAGCCAAGTACTCGGAGGACAGGCACCTCGGATATATTTT
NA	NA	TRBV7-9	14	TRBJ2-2	CATHTTSNTGELFF	TGTGCCACCCATACGACATCGAACACCGGGGAGCTGTTTTTT
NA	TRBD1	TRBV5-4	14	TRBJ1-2	CASSFDGTAYGYTF	TGTGCCAGCAGCTTCGACGGGACAGCCTATGGCTACACCTTC
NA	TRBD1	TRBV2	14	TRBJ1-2	CASRGATGGDGYTF	TGTGCCAGCAGAGGGGCCACAGGGGGCGATGGCTACACCTTC
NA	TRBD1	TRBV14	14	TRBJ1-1	CASSLMTGGTEAFF	TGTGCCAGCAGCCTAATGACAGGGGGCACTGAAGCTTTCTTT
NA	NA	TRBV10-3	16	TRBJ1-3	CAISEVGFRVGNTIYF	TGTGCCATCAGTGAGGTGGGATTCAGGGTCGGAAACACCATATATTTT
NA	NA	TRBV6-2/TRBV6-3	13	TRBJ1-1	CASSYQGHPEAFF	TGTGCCAGCAGTTACCAGGGCCACCCTGAAGCTTTCTTT
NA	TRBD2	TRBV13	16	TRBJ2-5	CASSSMGLAGGPGQYF	TGTGCCAGCAGCTCGATGGGACTAGCGGGGGGGCCGGGCCAGTACTTC
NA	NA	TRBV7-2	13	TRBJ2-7	CASSSGTSYEQYF	TGTGCCAGCAGCTCGGGAACCTCCTACGAGCAGTACTTC
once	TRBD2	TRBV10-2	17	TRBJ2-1	CASGGGRGSGGYNEQFF	TGCGCCAGCGGGGGGGGACGGGGAAGCGGGGGATACAATGAGCAGTTCTTC
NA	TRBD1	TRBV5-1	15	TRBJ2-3	CASSLRDRDTDTQYF	TGCGCCAGCAGCTTGCGGGACAGGGATACAGATACGCAGTATTTT
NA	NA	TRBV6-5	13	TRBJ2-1	CASSQKYHNEQFF	TGTGCCAGCAGTCAGAAGTATCACAATGAGCAGTTCTTC
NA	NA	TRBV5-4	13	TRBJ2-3	CASSSSGTDTQYF	TGTGCCAGCAGCTCATCGGGCACAGATACGCAGTATTTT
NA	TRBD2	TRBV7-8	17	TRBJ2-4	CASSLHHWGEGKNIQYF	TGTGCCAGCAGCTTACATCACTGGGGGGAGGGGAAAAACATTCAGTACTTC
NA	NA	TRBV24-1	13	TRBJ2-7	CATSGEGGREQYF	TGTGCCACCAGTGGAGAAGGGGGTCGCGAGCAGTACTTC
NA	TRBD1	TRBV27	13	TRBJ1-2	CASSLIQGTGYTF	TGTGCCAGCAGTTTAATACAGGGGACCGGCTACACCTTC
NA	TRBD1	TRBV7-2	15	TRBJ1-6	CASSPDRASVSPLHF	TGTGCCAGCAGCCCAGACAGGGCCTCAGTTTCACCCCTCCACTTT
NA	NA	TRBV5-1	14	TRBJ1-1	CASSTSGSWTEAFF	TGCGCCAGCAGCACGTCAGGTTCGTGGACTGAAGCTTTCTTT
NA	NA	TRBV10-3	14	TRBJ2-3	CAISDGGSTDTQYF	TGTGCCATCAGTGACGGTGGTAGCACAGATACGCAGTATTTT
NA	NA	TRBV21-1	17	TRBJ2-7	CASSKTTSGGPHYEQYF	TGTGCCAGCAGCAAAACGACTAGCGGGGGGCCCCATTACGAGCAGTACTTC
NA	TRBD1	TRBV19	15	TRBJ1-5	CASSTLGQGVLPQHF	TGTGCCAGTAGTACCCTGGGACAGGGGGTTTTGCCCCAGCATTTT
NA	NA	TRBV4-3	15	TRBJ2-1	CASSARGGPYNEQFF	TGCGCCAGCAGCGCAAGAGGGGGACCCTACAATGAGCAGTTCTTC
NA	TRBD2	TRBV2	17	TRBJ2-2	CASRGLAGALDTGELFF	TGTGCCAGCAGGGGACTAGCGGGGGCCCTCGACACCGGGGAGCTGTTTTTT
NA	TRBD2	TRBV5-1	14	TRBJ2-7	CASSLAGGPYEQYF	TGCGCCAGCAGCTTAGCGGGGGGGCCCTACGAGCAGTACTTC
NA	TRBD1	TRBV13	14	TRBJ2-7	CASRPGTGGYEQYF	TGTGCCAGCAGACCCGGGACAGGGGGCTACGAGCAGTACTTC
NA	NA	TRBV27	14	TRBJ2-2	CASRNRDNTGELFF	TGTGCCAGCAGGAACAGGGACAACACCGGGGAGCTGTTTTTT
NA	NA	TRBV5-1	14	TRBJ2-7	CASSLRTERDEQYF	TGCGCCAGCAGCTTACGGACAGAGAGGGACGAGCAGTACTTC
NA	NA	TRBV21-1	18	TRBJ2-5	CASSKPWTSGALQETQYF	TGTGCCAGCAGCAAACCCTGGACTAGCGGGGCCCTCCAAGAGACCCAGTACTTC
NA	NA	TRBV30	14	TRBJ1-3	CAWSATVSGNTIYF	TGTGCCTGGAGTGCCACAGTCTCTGGAAACACCATATATTTT
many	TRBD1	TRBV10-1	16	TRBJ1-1	CASSYLQDRGDTEAFF	TGCGCCAGCAGTTACCTACAGGACAGGGGGGACACTGAAGCTTTCTTT
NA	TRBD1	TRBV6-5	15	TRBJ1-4	CASSYNRGSNEKLFF	TGTGCCAGCAGTTATAACAGGGGGTCTAATGAAAAACTGTTTTTT
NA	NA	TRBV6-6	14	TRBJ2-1	CASSGRPGPNEQFF	TGTGCCAGCAGTGGTAGACCAGGTCCCAATGAGCAGTTCTTC
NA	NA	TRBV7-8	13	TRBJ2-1	CASSRPSQGLLFF	TGTGCCAGCAGCCGCCCGTCCCAGGGGCTTCTGTTCTTC